The 17 T cell receptor beta chains reported below all come from one sample, sequenced in a study of T cells after yellow fever vaccination. One entry per CDR3 protein results from TCRdb running MiXCR on the 5' RACE reads. The sample yields around 310,000 distinct CDR3 sequences, approximately 3.8% seen once. The specimen was PBMCs, collected on the day of the yellow fever booster vaccination. The origin of the receptors is a man aged 18 to 29 who received the YFV17D yellow fever vaccine.

In its sample, this clonotype was seen many times. V usage is TRBV9 and J usage is TRBJ2-3; tentative D call: TRBD2 (6 bases). The CDR3 is 15 amino acids. Per the germline V gene, CDR1 is SGDLS and CDR2 is YYNGEE. Trimming stripped 0 bases from V and 4 bases from J, with 12 bases between. CDR3 sequence (DNA): TGTGCCAGCAGCGTAGGGGCTAGCGAGTCAGATACGCAGTATTTT. Translated: CASSVGASESDTQYF.

The chain combines TRBV5-1 with TRBJ1-2; D is possibly TRBD1 (5 bases). The CDR3 is made up of 14 amino acids. V lost 3 bases and J 2 bases, leaving 11 bases between the germline ends. The germline gives CDR1 SGHRS, CDR2 YFSETQ. The CDR3 spells CASSWDSANYGYTF. The DNA for the CDR3 is TGCGCCAGCAGCTGGGACTCGGCGAACTATGGCTACACCTTC. The variable domain in full, completed from reference TRBV5-1 and TRBJ1-2, reads KAGVTQTPRYLIKTRGQQVTLSCSPISGHRSVSWYQQTPGQGLQFLFEYFSETQRNKGNFPGRFSGRQFSNSRSEMNVSTLELGDSALYLCASSWDSANYGYTFGSGTRLTVV.

The chain employs TRBV20-1 and TRBJ2-5; a possible D gene is TRBD2 (5 bases). The CDR3 length is 12 residues. Per the germline V gene, CDR1 is DFQATT and CDR2 is SNEGSKA (reference sequence). Trimming pared 4 bases from V and 4 bases from J, leaving 10 bases between. The DNA for the CDR3 is TGCAGTGCTATGACGGGAACAGAGACCCAGTACTTC. As protein: CSAMTGTETQYF.

In its sample, this clonotype was seen a few times. V usage is TRBV4-3 and J usage is TRBJ2-7; 8 nucleotides match TRBD1. The CDR3 length is 17 residues. Per the germline V gene, CDR1 is LGHNA and CDR2 is YSLEER. The ends lost 1 base at V and 1 base at J; junction bases unmatched: 9. The CDR3 DNA is TGCGCCAGCAGCCAAGCCGAACAGGGGGAAGTTTCCTACGAGCAGTACTTC. Translating it yields CASSQAEQGEVSYEQYF.

This clonotype has a count of ten or more. The chain has TRBV20-1 and TRBJ1-2; D not resolved. The CDR3 totals 13 residues. V shed 3 bases and J shed 4 bases, with 12 bases lying between them. Germline CDR1 reads DFQATT; CDR2 reads SNEGSKA (reference sequence). CDR3 residues: CSASRRQVYGYTF. Written as DNA, the CDR3 is TGCAGTGCTAGCCGACGGCAAGTCTATGGCTACACCTTC.

This rearrangement joins TRBV20-1 to TRBJ2-3, with D unclear. The length of the CDR3 is 15 residues. Per the germline V gene, CDR1 is DFQATT and CDR2 is SNEGSKA (reference sequence). Deletions cut 6 bases from V and 2 bases from J, with 18 bases between. The CDR3 sequence: CSAPPGLSLTDTQYF. CDR3 DNA sequence: TGCAGTGCCCCACCAGGCCTATCCCTCACAGATACGCAGTATTTT.

The chain uses TRBV7-6 and TRBJ2-3; 13 bases align to TRBD2. This CDR3 has 17 amino acids. Germline V gives CDR1 SGHVS, CDR2 FNYEAQ. J gave up 3 bases and V 5 bases, and 8 bases lay outside the gene matches. CDR3 nucleotide sequence: TGTGCCAGCAGCCCCACTAGCGGGGGGGCCGAGACAGATACGCAGTATTTT. Residues: CASSPTSGGAETDTQYF.

This rearrangement joins TRBV28 to TRBJ1-6; D is ambiguous. V was cut by 5 bases and J by 1 base, with 15 bases left in between. Germline V gene data show CDR1 as MDHEN and CDR2 as SYDVKM. CDR3 length: 17 residues. The chain's CDR3 is CASSARSGKSYNSPLHF. As DNA, the CDR3 is TGTGCCAGCAGTGCCCGATCGGGGAAATCCTATAATTCACCCCTCCACTTT.

The chain combines TRBV20-1 with TRBJ2-7; a possible D gene is TRBD1 (5 bases). The CDR3 has 12 residues. Germline loops: CDR1 DFQATT, CDR2 SNEGSKA (reference sequence). The V end was cut by 3 bases, the J end by 6 bases, with 12 bases between. The CDR3 DNA sequence: TGCAGTGCTAGCACGTGGACACGCGAGCAGTACTTC. Translation gives CSASTWTREQYF.

In its sample, this clonotype was seen a few times. The genes are TRBV7-9 and TRBJ1-6; tentative D call: TRBD1 (5 bases). The V end lost 2 bases, the J end lost 10 bases, and 15 bases lay between the germline ends. Germline V lookup: CDR1 SEHNR, CDR2 FQNEAQ (reference sequence). This CDR3 region has 15 residues. CDR3 protein: CASSLIPGLASPLHF. CDR3 sequence (DNA): TGTGCCAGCAGCTTAATTCCGGGGCTGGCCTCACCCCTCCACTTT.

The chain is built from TRBV5-1 and TRBJ2-5; D call uncertain. This CDR3 is 12 amino acids long. Trimming left V 9 bases short and J 0 bases short, with 9 bases between. Germline CDR1 is SGHRS and CDR2 is YFSETQ. CDR3 bases: TGCGCCACCAAAGACAACCAAGAGACCCAGTACTTC. It encodes CATKDNQETQYF.

This clonotype has a handful of counts. This CDR3 reads CASSYFQGSSNQPQHF. DNA of the CDR3: TGTGCCAGCAGTTACTTTCAGGGGAGCAGCAATCAGCCCCAGCATTTT. The V call is TRBV6-6, the J call TRBJ1-5; a weak D match, TRBD1 (6 bases). CDR3 length: 16 residues. Germline CDR1 and CDR2: MNHNY and SVGAGI (reference sequence). The germline V and J ends were trimmed by 1 base and 1 base, with 11 bases remaining between them.

This clonotype was counted a few times. This CDR3 is CSAYVRNGGTQYF. CDR3 nucleotide sequence: TGCAGTGCCTACGTTAGGAATGGGGGGACCCAGTACTTC. The chain carries TRBV20-1 and TRBJ2-5, with D perhaps given as TRBD1 or TRBD2 (5 bases each). Per germline, CDR1 DFQATT and CDR2 SNEGSKA (reference sequence). The germline V and J ends were trimmed by 6 bases and 7 bases, with 18 bases remaining between them. The CDR3 has 13 amino acids.

Written as DNA, the CDR3 is TGCAGTGCTAGAGAACCGGATAATTCACCCCTCCACTTT. Its protein product is CSAREPDNSPLHF. The chain carries TRBV20-1 and TRBJ1-6; D not resolved. V lost 0 bases, J lost 5 bases, and 5 bases lay in between. CDR1 is DFQATT, CDR2 SNEGSKA, per germline (reference sequence). This CDR3 has 13 residues.

The chain combines TRBV5-1 with TRBJ2-3; possible D gene TRBD2, 6 bases. V lost 7 bases and J lost 1, with 13 bases in between. Germline assignment: CDR1 SGHRS and CDR2 YFSETQ. The CDR3 sequence is 14 residues long. CDR3: CASRPVAGTDTQYF. CDR3 DNA sequence: TGCGCCAGCCGCCCCGTAGCGGGCACAGATACGCAGTATTTT.

In its sample, this clonotype was seen a few times. The genes are TRBV5-4 and TRBJ2-5; D could derive from TRBD1 or TRBD2 (6 bases each). The CDR3 runs 14 residues. CDR1 is SGHNT, CDR2 YYREEE, per germline (reference sequence). Trimming removed 4 bases at V and 5 bases at J, with 15 bases between. DNA of the CDR3: TGTGCCAGCAGCGGAGGGGGTTTCGGGGAGACCCAGTACTTC. Translating it yields CASSGGGFGETQYF.

In its sample, this clonotype was seen many times. The chain carries TRBV7-2 and TRBJ2-3, with TRBD2 matching 13 bases. Germline CDR1 reads SGHTA; CDR2 reads FQGNSA. The junction had 2 bases not matched to a gene; V was cut back by 5 bases and J by 6 bases. This CDR3 is 14 amino acids long. This CDR3 reads CASSKTSGGDTQYF. The CDR3 DNA is TGTGCCAGCAGCAAGACTAGCGGGGGGGATACGCAGTATTTT.